This TCR beta chain comes out of a study of blood T cell repertoires in COVID-19. Overall study: Whether acute or convalescent, the COVID-19 samples came from the United States, Italy and Spain. PBMCs, B-cell-depleted T cells, or T cells were the source of the cDNA or gDNA that made up the material.

Data came from immunoSEQ multiplex PCR; TCRdb stores just in-frame clones and leaves some out. The table has about 180,000 clones, roughly 90% seen once. CDR3 length equals 15 residues. V trimming: 2 bases; J trimming: 4 bases; junction bases outside the gene matches: 5. Germline lookup yields CDR1 MNHEY and CDR2 SVGAGI. This clonotype was sampled from a man in his sixties or seventies with active or convalescent COVID-19. The sequenced sample consisted of peripheral blood. The rearrangement joins TRBV6-5 to TRBJ2-7; TRBD1 aligns across 10 bases. The CDR3 region is CASSYRDRGGYEQYF. DNA for the CDR3: TGTGCCAGCAGTTACCGGGACAGGGGAGGGTACGAGCAGTACTTC.